Listed below are T cell receptor beta chains from one sample, sequenced in a study of beta chain features in type 1 diabetes. Here immunoSEQ multiplex PCR was the method, and the copy in TCRdb shows in-frame clones only, minus some. Of about 210,000 clones detected, approximately 11% appear once; the ten largest clones hold about 1.2%. Sequencing was done on a sample of central memory CD4+ T cells from blood. These receptors originate from a man aged 18-30 years in good health. Both conserved end residues are part of each CDR3. A D gene is named only where the DNA matches it firmly. A row's size may be missing; if present it is once, few, many or a size class.

cdr3_aa,cdr3_nt,d_call,j_call,v_call,clone_size
CASSQDSFGTGTDTQYF,TGTGCCAGCAGCCAAGATTCGTTCGGGACAGGCACAGATACGCAGTATTTT,TRBD1,TRBJ2-3,TRBV14,few
CASSQLAGAHEQFF,TGCGCCAGCAGCCAGTTAGCGGGAGCACATGAGCAGTTCTTC,TRBD2,TRBJ2-1,TRBV4-1,many
CASSSGQSFSSTDTQYF,TGTGCCAGCAGTTCGGGACAGAGTTTTTCTAGCACAGATACGCAGTATTTT,TRBD1,TRBJ2-3,TRBV27,many
CASSLSRDRGQKLFF,TGTGCCAGCAGTTTGAGCCGGGACAGGGGGCAAAAACTGTTTTTT,TRBD1,TRBJ1-4,TRBV7-8,few
CASSETQWDNEKLFF,TGTGCCAGCAGTGAAACACAGTGGGATAATGAAAAACTGTTTTTT,NA,TRBJ1-4,TRBV2,many
CAWTIQGGRSSGYTF,TGTGCCTGGACTATTCAGGGCGGAAGAAGTAGCGGCTACACCTTC,NA,TRBJ1-2,TRBV30,NA
CASSTMGARDTQYF,TGTGCCAGCAGCACCATGGGAGCACGCGATACGCAGTATTTT,NA,TRBJ2-3,TRBV9,NA
CASSLGSQETQYF,TGCGCCAGCAGCTTGGGCAGTCAAGAGACCCAGTACTTC,NA,TRBJ2-5,TRBV5-1,few
CASTQDSYNYGYTF,TGCGCCAGCACTCAAGACAGTTATAACTATGGCTACACCTTC,NA,TRBJ1-2,TRBV5-1,few
CASSSSGTAGNTIYF,TGTGCCAGCAGCTCCTCCGGGACAGCTGGAAACACCATATATTTT,TRBD1,TRBJ1-3,TRBV5-5,few
CASSPGTGENTEAFF,TGTGCCAGCTCACCTGGGACAGGGGAGAACACTGAAGCTTTCTTT,TRBD1,TRBJ1-1,TRBV18,few
CAWSNEASRGETQYF,TGTGCCTGGAGTAACGAGGCCTCTCGGGGGGAGACCCAGTACTTC,NA,TRBJ2-5,TRBV30,few
CASSSSVWGANEQFF,TGTGCCAGCAGCAGCTCTGTTTGGGGGGCCAATGAGCAGTTCTTC,NA,TRBJ2-1,TRBV7-2,NA
CSVEGGLARETQYF,TGCAGCGTTGAAGGAGGACTGGCCCGCGAGACCCAGTACTTC,NA,TRBJ2-5,TRBV29-1,NA
CASSYSPLVSEQFF,TGTGCCAGCAGCTATAGCCCCCTCGTGTCTGAGCAGTTCTTC,NA,TRBJ2-1,TRBV7-9,NA
CSVESQGAGVGKNIQYF,TGCAGCGTTGAGTCCCAAGGGGCAGGGGTAGGCAAAAACATTCAGTACTTC,NA,TRBJ2-4,TRBV29-1,few
CASSSNLAGGTDTQYF,TGTGCCAGCAGCTCCAACCTAGCGGGAGGCACAGATACGCAGTATTTT,TRBD2,TRBJ2-3,TRBV7-8,few
CASSVRGGEQFF,TGCGCCAGCAGTGTTCGGGGCGGTGAGCAGTTCTTC,NA,TRBJ2-1,TRBV10-1,few
CASSPGYNEQFF,TGTGCCAGCAGTCCTGGATACAATGAGCAGTTCTTC,NA,TRBJ2-1,TRBV7-2,NA
CASGEGTNNQPQHF,TGTGCCAGTGGGGAGGGGACTAACAATCAGCCCCAGCATTTT,NA,TRBJ1-5,TRBV19,few
CSVEGSGTGGGTDTQYF,TGCAGCGTTGAAGGGTCAGGGACAGGGGGGGGAACAGATACGCAGTATTTT,TRBD1,TRBJ2-3,TRBV29-1,NA
CASSKALITYEQYF,TGTGCCAGCAGCAAGGCACTTATTACCTACGAGCAGTACTTC,NA,TRBJ2-7,TRBV21-1,NA
CASSPGPDYEQYF,TGTGCCAGCTCCCCGGGCCCAGATTACGAGCAGTACTTC,NA,TRBJ2-7,TRBV18,few
CAWSVGVWREAFF,TGTGCCTGGAGTGTCGGGGTCTGGAGAGAAGCTTTCTTT,NA,TRBJ1-1,TRBV30,NA
CAISSAGDEQFF,TGTGCCATCAGTTCGGCCGGGGATGAGCAGTTCTTC,NA,TRBJ2-1,TRBV10-3,few
CASSTWTSGITDTQYF,TGTGCCAGCAGTACCTGGACTAGCGGCATAACAGATACGCAGTATTTT,TRBD2,TRBJ2-3,TRBV27,NA
CASTTGIGSYEQYF,TGCGCCAGTACCACAGGGATCGGCTCCTACGAGCAGTACTTC,NA,TRBJ2-7,TRBV5-1,few
CAWSVRGQGDNQPQHF,TGTGCCTGGAGTGTACGAGGACAGGGGGACAATCAGCCCCAGCATTTT,TRBD1,TRBJ1-5,TRBV30,NA
CASRDGLAKKTYEQYF,TGTGCCAGCAGAGACGGACTAGCTAAAAAGACCTACGAGCAGTACTTC,TRBD2,TRBJ2-7,TRBV2,few
CARSERRAGGPPYEQYF,TGTGCCCGCAGCGAAAGGAGGGCGGGAGGCCCCCCCTACGAGCAGTACTTC,TRBD2,TRBJ2-7,TRBV28,few
CASSSDLAGHLDF,TGTGCCAGCTCATCCGACTTGGCGGGGCATTTAGACTTC,NA,TRBJ2-7,TRBV18,many
CASSLSGSATDTQYF,TGTGCCAGCAGCCTTAGCGGGAGCGCTACAGATACGCAGTATTTT,TRBD2,TRBJ2-3,TRBV6-6,few